This TCR beta chain was captured in a study of cytomegalovirus exposure and HLA in healthy donors (dated by TCRdb to about 2017). The study in broad terms: In an earlier analysis of 587 of the donors, around 300 Gb of sequence data and approximately 100 million unique TCR beta sequences from roughly 200 million T cells were reported. An early release covering just under 650 HLA-typed donors comprised about 300 gigabases of sequencing data and roughly 85 million unique TCR sequences. Of the 350 to 450 genotyped donors, 65% to 90% were placed in the genetic ancestry cluster associated with self-reported Caucasian donors. The aim of the study was to test whether cataloging public T cell receptors could identify signatures of past pathogen exposure. Using immunosequencing, the study profiled T cell repertoires from approximately 700 subjects and related those repertoires to cytomegalovirus serostatus. Besides the first cohort of some 670 subjects, a separate validation cohort made up of 120 different subjects was used. High-throughput TCR immunosequencing, statistical association of individual TCRs with disease status, and machine learning were combined to predict cytomegalovirus infection status. In a later analysis, previously published TCR beta repertoires from roughly 710 donors were re-analyzed and high-resolution HLA genotyping was added so that TCR occurrence patterns could be studied. The later analysis used no new phenotypic data to find candidate immune exposures, relying instead on TCR beta sequences and their occurrence across donors. To decide whether each TCR beta V gene segment behaved as functional or pseudogenic, an earlier analysis of 587 of the donors relied on high-throughput TCR beta sequencing. Alongside the repertoire data, information on donor age, sex, ethnicity and CMV serostatus was compiled. A later genetic analysis used genome-wide SNP genotypes for about 60% of the roughly 700 donors, treating that subset as a discovery cohort. All discovery cohort repertoires had been generated on a single sequencing platform. HLA typing covered class I and class II loci at four-digit resolution. Typing coverage varied by locus: roughly 620-640 donors for A, B, C, DRB1 and DQB1; under 550 for DQA1; some 610 for DPA1; some 470 for DPB1. Several DR-DQ haplotypes were handled as single units for association and clustering, since linkage in the cohort was strong. Across around 400 genotyped donors of the cohort, an average of about 240,000 unique TCR beta nucleotide sequences per donor were sequenced, and roughly a sixth of those sequences were non-productive. The investigation overall reported the following: Correlated functional status among segregating V segments might reflect linkage disequilibrium, but an unknown experimental factor could not be ruled out. Across donors, most TCR sequences were observed very rarely, whereas some public TCRs were present in many individuals. Some IMGT-functional V segments, including TRBV6-2 and TRBV6-3, could not be told apart with the 87-base-pair reads, so those segments were excluded. Only TCR beta chains were sequenced in this cohort, and the absence of alpha or paired-chain data limited detectable features. Compared with equally common non-associated chains, HLA-associated TCR beta chains in a later analysis were more clonally expanded and had lower generation probabilities. Most CMV-associated TCR beta chains appeared to be HLA-restricted in a later analysis, and the HLA associations seemed to be driven largely by CMV exposure. In the study, approximately 160 TCR beta chains were listed as associated with cytomegalovirus. According to a later analysis, parvovirus B19, influenza, CMV and Epstein-Barr virus appeared linked to several top co-occurrence clusters. Because some donors lacked HLA typing at each locus, the association tests relied only on the typed subset. Cytomegalovirus status was reported to be diagnosed by the classifier with high specificity and sensitivity in both the original and validation cohorts. The presence/absence analyses assumed that sequencing depth was roughly uniform across donors, and that assumption may not be true. A further reported finding was that TCR beta sequences accurately predicted the HLA-A and HLA-B alleles for most subjects in the first cohort. It was suggested by the authors that the approach could potentially be generalized to other disease states and immunological phenotypes. In an earlier analysis of some 500 of the donors, most TCR beta V segments appeared in productive rearrangements about 87% or about 30% of the time, broadly matching IMGT annotations. The only immune exposure information available for the cohort was CMV serostatus. A cluster of highly shared sequence variants was judged likely to represent a technical artifact of the sequencing pipeline. Specific HLA alleles were associated with about 17,000 TCR beta sequences at a false discovery rate of 0.05 in a later analysis. When HLA alleles, especially DR and DQ, strongly co-occurred, TCR associations were difficult to assign to individual alleles. In a later genetic analysis, a missense DCLRE1C variant was associated with V-gene and J-gene trimming of TCR beta chains, and the association was replicated in an independent cohort. A few of the identified cytomegalovirus-associated TCR beta chains were confirmed in vitro to be specific for cytomegalovirus antigens. In a later analysis, TCR association rates were found to vary across HLA loci, with the most associated TCRs seen for DRB1 alleles and the fewest for HLA-C alleles. In a later genetic analysis, fewer N-insertions in productive TCRs were reported among donors in an Asian-associated ancestry cluster than the approximately 630-donor mean. Because counts were too low, about 15 rarely observed V segments, including chromosome 9 orphons, were left out of the earlier analysis of several hundred of the donors.

Libraries were built with the immunoSEQ multiplex PCR assay. For the multiplex PCR, a mixture combining 60 forward primers for TCR Vbeta segments and 13 reverse primers for TCR Jbeta segments was used. A multiplex PCR assay on genomic DNA amplified the CDR3 region of rearranged TCR beta genes. Amplified TCR beta libraries were sequenced as 87-base-pair reads on the Illumina HiSeq System. The original pipeline was this. In a later analysis, roughly 80 million unique TCR beta chains were counted across the approximately 670 repertoires, and roughly 11 million of these chains were shared by at least two donors. A nearest-neighbor algorithm error-corrected the raw reads and collapsed the reads into unique sequences, merging closely related sequences to remove PCR and sequencing errors. Alignment of CDR3 sequences to IMGT reference sequences was used to assign V, D and J gene segments. Each retained sequence needed at least a six-nucleotide match to both a V gene segment and a J gene segment. Rearrangements were classified as productive when the CDR3 lacked stop codons and remained in frame with V and J, and all other rearrangements were classified as non-productive. Following IMGT convention, CDR3 was defined as the stretch from the second conserved V-encoded cysteine to the conserved J-encoded phenylalanine. In an earlier analysis of around 540 of the donors, sequences lacking an unambiguous match to a single V gene segment were excluded. In an earlier analysis of approximately 550 of the donors, V segments were called functional above 56.7% productive rearrangements and were called segregating when the between-donor standard deviation exceeded 5%. A statistical classification framework was built to diagnose cytomegalovirus status from the catalog of TCR beta chain sequences. A later analysis assigned V and J genes by comparing TCR nucleotide sequences with IMGT/GENE-DB human TR gene sequences. A later analysis assigned CDR3 sequences and most-parsimonious VDJ recombination scenarios with the TCRdist pipeline. In a later analysis, every TCR beta chain was defined by the combination of its CDR3 amino acid sequence and its V-gene family, and reads without a unique V-gene family were dropped. As a way to deal with suspected cross-contamination and a sequencing artifact, a later analysis dropped over 550 nucleotide sequences that were highly shared and had low generation probability. In a later analysis, a clonal expansion index for each public chain was calculated from normalized within-repertoire ranks of inferred template counts. In a later analysis, generation probabilities were computed with a VDJ recombination model fitted to out-of-frame rearrangements, and the resulting probabilities were checked against IGoR. In a later analysis, TCR-TCR, TCR-HLA and TCR-CMV co-occurrence was scored with hypergeometric tests, and a repertoire-size bias correction was applied to TCR pairs. False discovery rates were estimated in a later analysis by permuting HLA or CMV assignments 20 times. In a later analysis, co-occurring TCRs were grouped using DBSCAN, with TCRdist sequence similarity added in when clustering inside HLA-allele-positive subsets. For co-occurrence clustering, repertoires with fewer than 30,000 or more than 120,000 public chains were excluded, along with roughly 5 repertoires with anomalous nucleotide sharing. The clones in this table, taken by TCRdb from immuneACCESS, are in-frame only. Not every clone is retained; where verified, under half of the shortfall comes from an unresolved V gene, and the cause of the rest is unknown. Clone size and the V and J calls come from that table; the DNA yielded D and trimming. The sample table records around 200,000 clones; roughly 79% of these occur just once. 1.5% to 2% of the sample belongs to the ten largest clones.

The cohort was made up of approximately 670 healthy bone marrow donors. At the time of sampling, all cohort members were nominally healthy, though unrecorded immune exposures were likely present. The donor tested CMV seronegative and was one of the 352 seronegative cohort members. Each donor provided a peripheral blood sample, and peripheral blood mononuclear cells were used for TCR beta sequencing. Genomic DNA extraction from the blood cell samples was performed with the Qiagen DNeasy Blood Extraction Kit. The CDR3 goes from the cysteine to the phenylalanine over 15 residues. Only CDR3 DNA is held: 45 bases, read in frame from base 1. Notes on this clone: It lacks a known antigen. No base quality values were provided; no much bigger clone lies one nucleotide off.

The source of this sequence is a man aged 30 to 39 in good health and CMV-seronegative. The sequencing sample was made of PBMCs. The chain employs TRBV21-1 and TRBJ2-5; the table gives TRBD1 as D, unverified against the DNA. TRBV21-1 is recorded as a pseudogene. The nucleotides are TGTGCCAGCAGGATCCCTTTGGGACATCAAGAGACCCAGTACTTC. This encodes CASRIPLGHQETQYF.